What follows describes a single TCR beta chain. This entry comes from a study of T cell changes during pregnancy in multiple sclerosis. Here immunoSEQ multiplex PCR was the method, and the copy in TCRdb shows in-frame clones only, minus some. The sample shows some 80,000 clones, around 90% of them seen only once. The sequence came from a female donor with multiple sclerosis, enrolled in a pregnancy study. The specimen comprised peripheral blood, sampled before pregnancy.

CDR3 sequence (DNA): TGTGCTTCAAGCGGGGGGAACGAGCAGTACTTC. This sequence encodes CASSGGNEQYF. V gene TRBV6-5 combines with J gene TRBJ2-7; TRBD2 aligns across 9 bases. The germline gives CDR1 MNHEY, CDR2 SVGAGI. The CDR3 is 11 amino acids.